The TCR beta chain under discussion was sequenced for a study of graft-versus-host responses after intestinal transplantation. In the study overall: All recipients were transplanted with multivisceral, liver-intestinal, or isolated intestinal grafts. After anti-thymocyte globulin induction, recipients took tacrolimus and steroids for two to three years.

The ends lost 4 bases at V and 4 bases at J; junction bases unmatched: 10. CDR3 length: 16 amino acids. Germline assignment: CDR1 SGHNT and CDR2 YYREEE (reference sequence). Profiling relied on immunoSEQ multiplex PCR, and the TCRdb table lists in-frame clones only, not all of them. The sample shows approximately 100,000 clones, more than 75% of them seen only once. Study-wide results and limits: Across patients carrying graft-donor T cell macrochimerism, allografts held high graft-versus-host to host-versus-graft clonal ratios. Some GvH clones were seen earlier in gut or blood, suggesting intestinal origin.

Of note for this clone: The antigen remains undetermined.

Here the sequenced sample was unstimulated CD4+ T cells sorted from spleen or lymph node cells, taken before intestinal transplant. This receptor was obtained from a human donor who received an intestinal transplant. The chain recombines TRBV5-4 with TRBJ2-7; TRBD1 aligns across 11 bases. CDR3 nucleotide sequence: TGTGCCAGCAGCCGCGGAGGACAGGGGGCTCTTTACGAGCAGTACTTC. Its translation: CASSRGGQGALYEQYF.